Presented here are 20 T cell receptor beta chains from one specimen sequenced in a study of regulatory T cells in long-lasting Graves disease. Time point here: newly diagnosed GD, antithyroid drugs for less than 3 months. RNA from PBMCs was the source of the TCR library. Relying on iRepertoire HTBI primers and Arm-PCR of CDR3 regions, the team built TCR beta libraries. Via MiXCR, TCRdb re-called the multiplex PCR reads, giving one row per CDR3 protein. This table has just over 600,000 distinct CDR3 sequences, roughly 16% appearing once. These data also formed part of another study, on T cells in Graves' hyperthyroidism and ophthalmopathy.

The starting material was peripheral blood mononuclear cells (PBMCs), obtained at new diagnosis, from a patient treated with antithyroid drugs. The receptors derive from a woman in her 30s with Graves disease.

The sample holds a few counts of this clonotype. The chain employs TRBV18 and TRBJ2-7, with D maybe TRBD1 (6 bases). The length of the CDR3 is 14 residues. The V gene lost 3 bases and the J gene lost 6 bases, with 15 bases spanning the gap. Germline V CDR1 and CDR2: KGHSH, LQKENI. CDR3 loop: CASSPEMQGTEQYF. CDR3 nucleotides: TGTGCCAGCTCACCTGAGATGCAGGGGACCGAGCAGTACTTC.

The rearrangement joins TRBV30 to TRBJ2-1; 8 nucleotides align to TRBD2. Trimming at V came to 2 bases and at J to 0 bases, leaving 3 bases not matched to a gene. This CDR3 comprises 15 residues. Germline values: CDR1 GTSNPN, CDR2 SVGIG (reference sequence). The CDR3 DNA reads TGTGCCTGGAGTTCCGGGACTAGCTCCTACAATGAGCAGTTCTTC. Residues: CAWSSGTSSYNEQFF.

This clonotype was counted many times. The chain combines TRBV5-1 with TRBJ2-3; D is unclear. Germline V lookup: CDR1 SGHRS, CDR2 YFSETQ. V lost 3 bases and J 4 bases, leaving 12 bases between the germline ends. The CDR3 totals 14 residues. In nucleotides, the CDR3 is TGCGCCAGCAGCTGGAGTTCGGCGGCAGATACGCAGTATTTT. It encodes CASSWSSAADTQYF.

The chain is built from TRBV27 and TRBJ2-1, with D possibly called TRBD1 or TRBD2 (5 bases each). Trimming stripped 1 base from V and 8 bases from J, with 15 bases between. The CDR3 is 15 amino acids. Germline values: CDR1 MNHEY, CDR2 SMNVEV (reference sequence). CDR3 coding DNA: TGTGCCAGCAGTTTATTGGGGGACCTTTCCGATGAGCAGTTCTTC. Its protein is CASSLLGDLSDEQFF.

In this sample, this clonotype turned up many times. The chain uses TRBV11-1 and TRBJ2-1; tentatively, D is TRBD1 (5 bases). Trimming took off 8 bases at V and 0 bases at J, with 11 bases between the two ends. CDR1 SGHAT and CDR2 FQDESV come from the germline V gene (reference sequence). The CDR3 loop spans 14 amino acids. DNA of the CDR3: TGTGCCAGCCATTTAGACAGCTCCTACAATGAGCAGTTCTTC. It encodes CASHLDSSYNEQFF.

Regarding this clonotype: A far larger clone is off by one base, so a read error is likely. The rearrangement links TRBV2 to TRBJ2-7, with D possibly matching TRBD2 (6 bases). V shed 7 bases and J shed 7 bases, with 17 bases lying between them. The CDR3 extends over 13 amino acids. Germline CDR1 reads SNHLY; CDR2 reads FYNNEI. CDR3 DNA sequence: TGTGCCAGCACGGGGGTCTTTGAGGTGGAGCAGTACTTC. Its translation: CASTGVFEVEQYF. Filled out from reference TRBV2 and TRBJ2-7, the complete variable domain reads EPEVTQTPSHQVTQMGQEVILRCVPISNHLYFYWYRQILGQKVEFLVSFYNNEISEKSEIFDDQFSVERPDGSNFTLKIRSTKLEDSAMYFCASTGVFEVEQYFGPGTRLTVT.

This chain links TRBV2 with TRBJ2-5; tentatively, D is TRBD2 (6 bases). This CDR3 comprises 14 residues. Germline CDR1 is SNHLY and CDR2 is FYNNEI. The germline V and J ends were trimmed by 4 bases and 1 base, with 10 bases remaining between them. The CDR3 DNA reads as TGTGCCAGCAGTGGTAATAGCGGCCAAGAGACCCAGTACTTC. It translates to CASSGNSGQETQYF.

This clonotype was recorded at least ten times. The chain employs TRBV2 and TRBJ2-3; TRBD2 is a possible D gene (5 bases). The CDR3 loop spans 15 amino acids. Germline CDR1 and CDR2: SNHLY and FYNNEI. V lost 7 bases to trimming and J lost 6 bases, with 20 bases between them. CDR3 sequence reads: CASTRGNGGWDTQYF. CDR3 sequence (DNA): TGTGCCAGCACCAGAGGAAACGGAGGTTGGGATACGCAGTATTTT.

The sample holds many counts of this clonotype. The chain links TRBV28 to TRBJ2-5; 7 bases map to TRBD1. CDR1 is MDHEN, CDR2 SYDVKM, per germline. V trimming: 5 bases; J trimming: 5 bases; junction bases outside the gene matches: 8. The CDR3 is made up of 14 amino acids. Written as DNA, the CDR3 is TGTGCCAGCAGTCCGCCAAAGGGGGCGGAGACCCAGTACTTC. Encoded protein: CASSPPKGAETQYF.

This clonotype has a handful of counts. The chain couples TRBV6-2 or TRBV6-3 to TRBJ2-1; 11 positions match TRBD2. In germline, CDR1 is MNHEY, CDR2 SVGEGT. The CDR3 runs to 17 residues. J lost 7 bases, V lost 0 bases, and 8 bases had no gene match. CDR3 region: CASSYSILAGGRNEQFF. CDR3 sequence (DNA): TGTGCCAGCAGTTACTCGATTCTAGCGGGGGGTCGTAATGAGCAGTTCTTC.

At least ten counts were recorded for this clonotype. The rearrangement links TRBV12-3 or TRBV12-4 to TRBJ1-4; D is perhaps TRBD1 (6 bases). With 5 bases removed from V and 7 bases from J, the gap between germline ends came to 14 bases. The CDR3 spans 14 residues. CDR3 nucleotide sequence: TGTGCCAGCAGTCAGGGGTTGGCCAGTGAAAAACTGTTTTTT. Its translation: CASSQGLASEKLFF.

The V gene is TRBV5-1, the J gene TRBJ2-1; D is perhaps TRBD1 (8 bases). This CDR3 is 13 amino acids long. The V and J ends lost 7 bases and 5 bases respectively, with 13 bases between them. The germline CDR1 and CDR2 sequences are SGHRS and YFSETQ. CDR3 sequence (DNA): TGCGCCAGCGAACAGGGGGGGAACAATGAGCAGTTCTTC. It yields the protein CASEQGGNNEQFF.

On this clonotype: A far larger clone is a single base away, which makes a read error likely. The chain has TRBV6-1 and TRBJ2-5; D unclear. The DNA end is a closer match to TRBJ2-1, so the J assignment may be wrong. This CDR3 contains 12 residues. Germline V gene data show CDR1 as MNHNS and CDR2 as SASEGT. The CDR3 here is CAGRALGGEQFF. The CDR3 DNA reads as TGTGCCGGCAGAGCCCTAGGCGGCGAGCAGTTCTTC.

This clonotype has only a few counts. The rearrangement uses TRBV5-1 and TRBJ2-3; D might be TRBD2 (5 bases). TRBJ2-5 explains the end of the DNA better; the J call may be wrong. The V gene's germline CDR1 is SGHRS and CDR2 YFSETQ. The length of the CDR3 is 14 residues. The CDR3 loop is CASSFGESGETQYF. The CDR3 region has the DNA TGCGCCAGCAGCTTCGGGGAATCGGGGGAGACCCAGTACTTC.

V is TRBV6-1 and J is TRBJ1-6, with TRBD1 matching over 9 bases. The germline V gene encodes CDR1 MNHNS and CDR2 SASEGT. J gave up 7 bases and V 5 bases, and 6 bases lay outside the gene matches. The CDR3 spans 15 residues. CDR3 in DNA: TGTGCCAGCAGTCGCGGGACAGGGTGGAATTCACCCCTCCACTTT. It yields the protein CASSRGTGWNSPLHF.

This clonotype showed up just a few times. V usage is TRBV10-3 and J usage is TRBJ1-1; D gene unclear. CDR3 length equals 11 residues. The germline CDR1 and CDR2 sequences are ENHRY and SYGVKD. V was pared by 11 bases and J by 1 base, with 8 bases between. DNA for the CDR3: TGTGCCCCTAGAGGGAACACTGAAGCTTTCTTT. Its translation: CAPRGNTEAFF.

The CDR3 region has the DNA TGTGCCAGCAGCTTTAACAGACAGGGCGCGGTTTTCGGGACTGAAAAACTGTTTTTT. The encoded protein is CASSFNRQGAVFGTEKLFF. This chain uses TRBV4-2 with TRBJ1-4; 7 nucleotides align to TRBD1. The length of the CDR3 is 19 residues. The V gene end was trimmed by 5 bases and the J gene end by 7 bases; junction bases not matched to a gene: 22. CDR1 and CDR2 (germline): LGHNA, YNFKEQ.

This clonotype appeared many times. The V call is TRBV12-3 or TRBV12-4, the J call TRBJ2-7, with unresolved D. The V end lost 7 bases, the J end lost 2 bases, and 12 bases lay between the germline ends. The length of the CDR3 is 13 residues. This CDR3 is CASTPDSTYEQYF. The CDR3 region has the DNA TGTGCCAGCACCCCTGACTCGACCTACGAGCAGTACTTC.

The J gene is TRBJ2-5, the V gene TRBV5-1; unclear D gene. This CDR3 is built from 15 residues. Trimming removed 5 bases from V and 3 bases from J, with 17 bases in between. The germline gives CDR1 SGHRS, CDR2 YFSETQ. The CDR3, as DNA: TGCGCCAGCAGTCCCACCGGTGGTGTGGAAGAGACCCAGTACTTC. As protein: CASSPTGGVEETQYF. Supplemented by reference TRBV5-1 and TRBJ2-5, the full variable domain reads KAGVTQTPRYLIKTRGQQVTLSCSPISGHRSVSWYQQTPGQGLQFLFEYFSETQRNKGNFPGRFSGRQFSNSRSEMNVSTLELGDSALYLCASSPTGGVEETQYFGPGTRLLVL.

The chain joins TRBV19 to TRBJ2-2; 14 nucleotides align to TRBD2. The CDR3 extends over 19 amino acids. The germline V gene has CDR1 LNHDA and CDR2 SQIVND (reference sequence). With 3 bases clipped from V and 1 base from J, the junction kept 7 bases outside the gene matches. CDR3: CASSIGGLAGVWNTGELFF. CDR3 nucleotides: TGTGCCAGTAGTATCGGGGGACTAGCGGGAGTGTGGAACACCGGGGAGCTGTTTTTT.